This TCR beta chain was recorded in a study of OX40 agonist ivuxolimab in advanced cancers. With regard to this clone: Antigen unknown.

Study-wide findings and caveats: Relative to CD4+, CD8+ T cells held more expanded clones on average.

The V end lost 1 base, the J end lost 8 bases, and 10 bases lay between the germline ends. CDR3 size: 13 residues. Per germline, CDR1 SGHVS and CDR2 FQNEAQ. Profiling relied on immunoSEQ multiplex PCR, and the TCRdb table lists in-frame clones only, not all of them. The table has just over 90,000 clones, 94% seen once; the top ten hold 2% to 3%. The material sequenced was CD4+ or CD8+ T cells sorted from blood, taken in a trial of the OX40 agonist ivuxolimab. The receptor comes from an adult with an advanced solid tumor such as melanoma, head and neck, liver or kidney cancer. The V call is TRBV7-8, the J call TRBJ2-3; weak D call: TRBD2 (6 bases). DNA of the CDR3: TGTGCCAGCAGCTTAGATACGGGAGTTACGCAGTATTTT. It codes for CASSLDTGVTQYF.